The 3 T cell receptor beta chains listed next were all sequenced from one sample in a study of metastatic and nonmetastatic thyroid tumors (dated by TCRdb to 2018 to 2021). Before undergoing thyroid surgery, none of the patients had been given any kind of treatment. Libraries were prepared through PCR. Instrument used: Illumina HiSeq 4000. The public sequencing data were trimmed at Q25 with fastp and processed into clonotypes with MiXCR by TCRdb, which kept only in-frame beta chains. Within this sample are about 16,000 clones, with 25% of them counted one time only. The ten largest clones take up over 15% of the sample. The sample comprised adjacent normal tissue. The receptors derive from a female donor with papillary thyroid cancer or a benign thyroid nodule (not recorded which). Some clones in this sample may be carry-over from other donors' samples.

V usage is TRBV11-3 and J usage is TRBJ2-7, with 10 nucleotides matching TRBD2. The V gene's germline CDR1 is SGHNT and CDR2 YENEEA. There are 20 residues in the CDR3. Unmatched junction bases numbered 20, after V lost 1 base and J lost 5 bases. CDR3: CASSLVGGTSVRATGDEQYF. DNA of the CDR3: TGTGCCAGCAGCTTAGTCGGAGGGACTAGCGTGAGGGCAACGGGGGACGAGCAGTACTTC.

The chain is built from TRBV20-1 and TRBJ2-7; D is uncertain. Germline V gives CDR1 DFQATT, CDR2 SNEGSKA (reference sequence). Trimming cost V 2 bases and J 9 bases, with 17 bases left between them. The CDR3 has 13 amino acids. The CDR3 DNA sequence: TGCAGTGCTAGACTAGTGGGAAGTAATCCGCAGTACTTC. It specifies CSARLVGSNPQYF.

This clone showed up just a few times. The chain has TRBV7-8 and TRBJ2-1; no firm D call. V was trimmed by 5 bases and J by 4 bases, leaving 12 bases between them. Germline loops: CDR1 SGHVS, CDR2 FQNEAQ. The CDR3 spans 14 residues. The CDR3 loop reads CASSPGAAYNEQFF. CDR3 DNA: TGTGCCAGCAGCCCCGGTGCTGCTTACAATGAGCAGTTCTTC.